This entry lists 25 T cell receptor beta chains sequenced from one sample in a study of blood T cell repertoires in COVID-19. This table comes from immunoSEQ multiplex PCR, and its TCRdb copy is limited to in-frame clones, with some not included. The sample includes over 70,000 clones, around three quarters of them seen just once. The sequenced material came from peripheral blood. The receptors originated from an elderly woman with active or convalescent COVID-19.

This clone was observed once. CDR3 loop: CASSDLGHLGGETQYF. The CDR3, as DNA: TGCGCCAGCAGTGACCTCGGACACTTGGGGGGGGAGACCCAGTACTTC. The chain joins TRBV10-2 to TRBJ2-5; 7 bases are a match to TRBD2. From germline, CDR1 is WSHSY and CDR2 SAAADI. V gave up 3 bases and J gave up 5 bases; unmatched junction bases: 12. The CDR3 extends over 16 amino acids.

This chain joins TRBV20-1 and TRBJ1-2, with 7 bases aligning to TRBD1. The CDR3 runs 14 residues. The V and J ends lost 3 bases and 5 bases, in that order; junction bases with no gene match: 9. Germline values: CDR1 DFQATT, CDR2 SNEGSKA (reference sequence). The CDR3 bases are TGCAGTGCTAGTAGAGTCACAGGGGATTATGGCTACACCTTC. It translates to CSASRVTGDYGYTF.

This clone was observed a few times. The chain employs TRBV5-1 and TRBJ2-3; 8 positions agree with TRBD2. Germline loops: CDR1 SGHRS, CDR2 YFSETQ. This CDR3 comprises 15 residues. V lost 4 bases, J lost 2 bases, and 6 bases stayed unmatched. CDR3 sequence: CASSVSGDPTDTQYF. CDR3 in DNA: TGCGCCAGCAGCGTTAGCGGGGATCCCACAGATACGCAGTATTTT.

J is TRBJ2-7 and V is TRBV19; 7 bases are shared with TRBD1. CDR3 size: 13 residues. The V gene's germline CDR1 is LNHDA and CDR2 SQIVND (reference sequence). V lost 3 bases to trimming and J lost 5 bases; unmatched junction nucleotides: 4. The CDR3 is CASSITGVDEQYF. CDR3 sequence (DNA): TGTGCCAGTAGTATTACAGGGGTCGACGAGCAGTACTTC.

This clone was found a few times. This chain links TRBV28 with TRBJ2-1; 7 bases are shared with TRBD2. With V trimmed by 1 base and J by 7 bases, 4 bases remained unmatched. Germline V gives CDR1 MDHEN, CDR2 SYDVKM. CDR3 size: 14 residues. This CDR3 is CASSLFGEGNEQFF. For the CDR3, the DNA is TGTGCCAGCAGTTTATTCGGGGAGGGGAATGAGCAGTTCTTC. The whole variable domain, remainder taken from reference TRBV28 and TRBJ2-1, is DVKVTQSSRYLVKRTGEKVFLECVQDMDHENMFWYRQDPGLGLRLIYFSYDVKMKEKGDIPEGYSVSREKKERFSLILESASTNQTSMYLCASSLFGEGNEQFFGPGTRLTVL.

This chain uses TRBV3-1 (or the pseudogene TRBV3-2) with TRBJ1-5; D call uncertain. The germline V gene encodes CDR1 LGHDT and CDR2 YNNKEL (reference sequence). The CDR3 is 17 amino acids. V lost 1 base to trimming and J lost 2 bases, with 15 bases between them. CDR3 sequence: CASSQGNRGLGNQPQHF. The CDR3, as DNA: TGTGCCAGCAGCCAAGGAAACAGAGGGCTGGGCAATCAGCCCCAGCATTTT.

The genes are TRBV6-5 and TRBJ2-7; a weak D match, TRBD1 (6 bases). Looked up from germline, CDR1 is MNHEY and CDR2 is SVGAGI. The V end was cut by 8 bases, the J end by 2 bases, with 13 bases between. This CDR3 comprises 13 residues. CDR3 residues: CASGWGPPYEQYF. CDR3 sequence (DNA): TGTGCCAGCGGATGGGGGCCCCCCTACGAGCAGTACTTC.

The DNA of the CDR3 is TGTGCCAGCAGCCCTAGCGGGGTCCCGACCAGCACAGATACGCAGTATTTT. This sequence encodes CASSPSGVPTSTDTQYF. The V gene is TRBV27, the J gene TRBJ2-3; 9 nucleotides match TRBD2. Germline-derived CDR1 and CDR2 are MNHEY and SMNVEV (reference sequence). The CDR3 length is 17 residues. The trim removed 6 bases at V and 0 bases at J, leaving 10 bases unmatched.

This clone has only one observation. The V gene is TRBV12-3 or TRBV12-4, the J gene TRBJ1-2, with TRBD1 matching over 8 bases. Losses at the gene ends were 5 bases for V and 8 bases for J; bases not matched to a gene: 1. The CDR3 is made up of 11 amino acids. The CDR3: CASSPGGGYTF. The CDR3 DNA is TGTGCCAGCAGTCCAGGGGGCGGCTACACCTTC.

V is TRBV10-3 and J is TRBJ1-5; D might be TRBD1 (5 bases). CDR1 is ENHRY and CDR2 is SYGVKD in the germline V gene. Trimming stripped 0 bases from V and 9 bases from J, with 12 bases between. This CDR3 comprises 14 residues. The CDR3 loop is CAISESRQPGPQHF. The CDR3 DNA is TGTGCCATCAGTGAGTCGCGACAGCCGGGGCCCCAGCATTTT.

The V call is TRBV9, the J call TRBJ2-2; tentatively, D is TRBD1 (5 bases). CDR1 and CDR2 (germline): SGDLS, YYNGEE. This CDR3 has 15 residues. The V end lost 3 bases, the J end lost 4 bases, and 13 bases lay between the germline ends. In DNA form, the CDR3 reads TGTGCCAGCAGCGGACTTCAGGGTGGCACCGGGGAGCTGTTTTTT. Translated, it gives CASSGLQGGTGELFF.

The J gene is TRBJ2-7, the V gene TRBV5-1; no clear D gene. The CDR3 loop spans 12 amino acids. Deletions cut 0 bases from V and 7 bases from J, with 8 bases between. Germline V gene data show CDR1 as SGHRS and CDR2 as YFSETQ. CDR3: CASSLDGSEQYF. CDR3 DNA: TGCGCCAGCAGCTTGGACGGTTCGGAGCAGTACTTC.

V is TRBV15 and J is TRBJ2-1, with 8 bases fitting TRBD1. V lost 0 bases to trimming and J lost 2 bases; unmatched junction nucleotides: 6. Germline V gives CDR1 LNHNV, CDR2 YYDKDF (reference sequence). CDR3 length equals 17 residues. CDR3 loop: CATSREQGAKAYNEQFF. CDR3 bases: TGTGCCACCAGCAGAGAGCAGGGGGCGAAAGCCTACAATGAGCAGTTCTTC.

The CDR3: CASSLVGGNEQFF. In DNA form, the CDR3 reads TGTGCCAGCAGCTTGGTCGGCGGGAATGAGCAGTTCTTC. The chain employs TRBV5-6 and TRBJ2-1; a possible D gene is TRBD2 (5 bases). Germline values: CDR1 SGHDT, CDR2 YYEEEE. Between the trimmed V and J ends, which lost 0 bases and 7 bases, there was a span of 8 bases. This CDR3 spans 13 amino acids.

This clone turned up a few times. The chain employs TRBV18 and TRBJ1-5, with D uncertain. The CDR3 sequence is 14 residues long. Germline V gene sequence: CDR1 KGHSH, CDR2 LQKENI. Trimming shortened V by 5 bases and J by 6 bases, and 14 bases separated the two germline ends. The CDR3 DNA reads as TGTGCCAGCTCAGTATCGGGTTCGAGTCAGCCCCAGCATTTT. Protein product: CASSVSGSSQPQHF.

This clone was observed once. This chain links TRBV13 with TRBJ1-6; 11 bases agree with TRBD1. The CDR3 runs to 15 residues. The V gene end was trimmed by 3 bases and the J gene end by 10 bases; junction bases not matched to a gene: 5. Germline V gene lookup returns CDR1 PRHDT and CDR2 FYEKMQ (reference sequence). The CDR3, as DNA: TGTGCCAGCAGCTTCGCCGGGACAGGGGGATCACCCCTCCACTTT. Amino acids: CASSFAGTGGSPLHF.

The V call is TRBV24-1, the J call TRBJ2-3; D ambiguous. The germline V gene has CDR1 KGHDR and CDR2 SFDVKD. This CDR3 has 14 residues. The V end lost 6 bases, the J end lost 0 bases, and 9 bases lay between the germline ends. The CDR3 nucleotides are TGTGCCACCAGTTCCAGGCCTAGCACAGATACGCAGTATTTT. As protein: CATSSRPSTDTQYF.

CDR3 residues: CASTPSGNTIYF. CDR3 DNA: TGTGCCAGTACCCCTTCCGGAAACACCATATATTTT. J is TRBJ1-3 and V is TRBV19; D unresolved. The CDR3 runs 12 residues. Trimming left V 7 bases short and J 4 bases short, with 8 bases between. Germline CDR1 is LNHDA and CDR2 is SQIVND (reference sequence). The entire variable domain, with the rest obtained from reference TRBV19 and TRBJ1-3, is as follows: DGGITQSPKYLFRKEGQNVTLSCEQNLNHDAMYWYRQDPGQGLRLIYYSQIVNDFQKGDIAEGYSVSREKKESFPLTVTSAQKNPTAFYLCASTPSGNTIYFGEGSWLTVV.

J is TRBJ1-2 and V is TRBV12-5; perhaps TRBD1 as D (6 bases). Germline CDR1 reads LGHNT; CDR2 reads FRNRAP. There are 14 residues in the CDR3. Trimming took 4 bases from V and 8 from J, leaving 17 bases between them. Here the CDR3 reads CASGSPVTGYGYTF. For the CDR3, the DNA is TGTGCTAGTGGTTCCCCTGTGACAGGTTACGGCTACACCTTC.

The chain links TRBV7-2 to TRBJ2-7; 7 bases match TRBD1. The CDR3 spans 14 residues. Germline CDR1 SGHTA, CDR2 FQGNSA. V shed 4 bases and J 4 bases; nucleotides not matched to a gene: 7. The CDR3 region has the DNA TGTGCCAGCAGCTCCAGACAGGGCGGGTACGAGCAGTACTTC. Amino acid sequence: CASSSRQGGYEQYF. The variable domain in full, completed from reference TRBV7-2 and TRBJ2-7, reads GAGVSQSPSNKVTEKGKDVELRCDPISGHTALYWYRQSLGQGLEFLIYFQGNSAPDKSGLPSDRFSAERTGGSVSTLTIQRTQQEDSAVYLCASSSRQGGYEQYFGPGTRLTVT.

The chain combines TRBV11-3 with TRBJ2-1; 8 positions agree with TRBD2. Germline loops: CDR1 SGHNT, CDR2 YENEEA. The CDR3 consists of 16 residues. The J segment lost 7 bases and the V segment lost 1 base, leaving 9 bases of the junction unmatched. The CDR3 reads CASSLVFGGGLNEQFF. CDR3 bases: TGTGCCAGCAGCTTAGTTTTTGGCGGGGGGTTGAATGAGCAGTTCTTC.

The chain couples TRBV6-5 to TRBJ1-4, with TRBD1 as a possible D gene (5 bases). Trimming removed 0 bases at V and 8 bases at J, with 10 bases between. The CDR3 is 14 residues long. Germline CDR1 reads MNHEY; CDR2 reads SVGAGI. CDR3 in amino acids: CASSYSGEDEKLFF. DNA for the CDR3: TGTGCCAGCAGTTACTCAGGGGAGGACGAAAAACTGTTTTTT.

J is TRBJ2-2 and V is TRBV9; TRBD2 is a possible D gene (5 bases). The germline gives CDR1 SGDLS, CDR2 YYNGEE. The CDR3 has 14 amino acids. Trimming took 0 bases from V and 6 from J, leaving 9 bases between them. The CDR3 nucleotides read TGTGCCAGCAGCGTAGTTGGAGGAGCCGGGGAGCTGTTTTTT. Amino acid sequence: CASSVVGGAGELFF. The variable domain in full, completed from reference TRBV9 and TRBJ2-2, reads DSGVTQTPKHLITATGQRVTLRCSPRSGDLSVYWYQQSLDQGLQFLIQYYNGEERAKGNILERFSAQQFPDLHSELNLSSLELGDSALYFCASSVVGGAGELFFGEGSRLTVL.

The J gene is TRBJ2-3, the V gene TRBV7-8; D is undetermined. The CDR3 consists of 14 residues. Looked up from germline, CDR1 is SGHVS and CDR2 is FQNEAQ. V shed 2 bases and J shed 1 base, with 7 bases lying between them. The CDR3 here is CASSLSPRTDTQYF. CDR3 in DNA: TGTGCCAGCAGCTTATCTCCTCGCACAGATACGCAGTATTTT.

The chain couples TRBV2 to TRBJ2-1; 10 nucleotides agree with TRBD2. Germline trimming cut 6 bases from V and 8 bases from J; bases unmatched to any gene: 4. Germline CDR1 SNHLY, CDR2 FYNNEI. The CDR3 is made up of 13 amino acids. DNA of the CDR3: TGTGCCAGCAGAGCGGGGGGGTTGGATGAGCAGTTCTTC. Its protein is CASRAGGLDEQFF.